A selection of T cell receptor beta chains follows, all from one sample in a study of blood T cell repertoires in COVID-19. Generated by immunoSEQ multiplex PCR, the TCRdb table keeps only in-frame clones and is missing some. This sample has 100,000 to 150,000 clones, with about 86% found just once. The source material was PBMCs or T cells enriched from blood (not recorded which). All receptors derive from a man aged 40-50 years with acute COVID-19. The CDR3 runs from the conserved cysteine through the conserved F or W. Fields, in order: clone size, D gene, CDR3 length, J gene, V gene, CDR3 protein, CDR3 DNA. A D gene is named only where the DNA matches it firmly. Clone size is stated in some rows and not others, as once, few, many or a class when expanded.

abundance: NA; d_gene: NA; len: 14; j_gene: TRBJ2-2; v_gene: TRBV5-4; CDR3aa: CASSVGANDGELFF; CDR3nt: TGTGCCAGCAGCGTGGGGGCGAATGACGGGGAGCTGTTTTTT
abundance: few; d_gene: NA; len: 15; j_gene: TRBJ2-1; v_gene: TRBV10-1; CDR3aa: CASSESRLQHDEQFF; CDR3nt: TGCGCCAGCAGTGAGTCGAGGCTCCAGCACGATGAGCAGTTCTTC
abundance: few; d_gene: TRBD2; len: 16; j_gene: TRBJ2-1; v_gene: TRBV7-3; CDR3aa: CASSLNSGSGRNEQFF; CDR3nt: TGTGCCAGCAGCTTAAATAGCGGGAGTGGTAGAAATGAGCAGTTCTTC
abundance: few; d_gene: NA; len: 14; j_gene: TRBJ1-3; v_gene: TRBV18; CDR3aa: CASSPPEAGNTIYF; CDR3nt: TGTGCCAGCTCACCCCCAGAGGCGGGAAACACCATATATTTT
abundance: NA; d_gene: TRBD1; len: 15; j_gene: TRBJ2-1; v_gene: TRBV27; CDR3aa: CASTLGTGGYNEQFF; CDR3nt: TGTGCCAGCACTCTGGGGACAGGGGGTTACAATGAGCAGTTCTTC
abundance: NA; d_gene: TRBD1; len: 15; j_gene: TRBJ1-5; v_gene: TRBV12-5; CDR3aa: CASGTGQGDNQPQHF; CDR3nt: TGTGCTAGTGGCACCGGACAGGGGGACAATCAGCCCCAGCATTTT
abundance: NA; d_gene: NA; len: 13; j_gene: TRBJ1-1; v_gene: TRBV11-2; CDR3aa: CASSPRVGAEAFF; CDR3nt: TGTGCCAGCAGTCCGAGGGTTGGCGCTGAAGCTTTCTTT
abundance: few; d_gene: TRBD2; len: 14; j_gene: TRBJ2-1; v_gene: TRBV11-3; CDR3aa: CASSLGLAGNEQFF; CDR3nt: TGTGCCAGCAGCCTGGGACTAGCGGGCAATGAGCAGTTCTTC
abundance: NA; d_gene: TRBD1; len: 15; j_gene: TRBJ2-2; v_gene: TRBV7-9; CDR3aa: CASSRGQEDTGELFF; CDR3nt: TGTGCCAGCAGCAGAGGACAGGAGGACACCGGGGAGCTGTTTTTT
abundance: NA; d_gene: TRBD2; len: 16; j_gene: TRBJ2-1; v_gene: TRBV18; CDR3aa: CASSPPGTSGTNEQFF; CDR3nt: TGTGCCAGCTCACCTCCCGGGACTAGCGGGACGAATGAGCAGTTCTTC
abundance: NA; d_gene: TRBD1; len: 15; j_gene: TRBJ1-6; v_gene: TRBV27; CDR3aa: CASSFAGTASSPLHF; CDR3nt: TGTGCCAGCAGTTTTGCCGGGACAGCGAGTTCACCCCTCCACTTT
abundance: NA; d_gene: TRBD1; len: 12; j_gene: TRBJ1-2; v_gene: TRBV10-3; CDR3aa: CAFEQGAHGYTF; CDR3nt: TGTGCCTTCGAACAGGGGGCGCATGGCTACACCTTC
abundance: NA; d_gene: TRBD1; len: 14; j_gene: TRBJ1-2; v_gene: TRBV9; CDR3aa: CASSYTGGAYGYTF; CDR3nt: TGTGCCAGCAGCTATACAGGGGGCGCATATGGCTACACCTTC
abundance: few; d_gene: NA; len: 13; j_gene: TRBJ2-7; v_gene: TRBV11-3; CDR3aa: CASSLDRSREQYF; CDR3nt: TGTGCCAGCAGCTTAGACAGGTCTCGGGAGCAGTACTTC
abundance: NA; d_gene: NA; len: 13; j_gene: TRBJ1-1; v_gene: TRBV6-5; CDR3aa: CASRWVGDTEAFF; CDR3nt: TGTGCCAGCCGTTGGGTAGGGGACACTGAAGCTTTCTTT
abundance: NA; d_gene: TRBD1; len: 14; j_gene: TRBJ1-2; v_gene: TRBV2; CDR3aa: CASAFDRVNYGYTF; CDR3nt: TGTGCCAGCGCGTTTGACAGGGTGAACTATGGCTACACCTTC
abundance: NA; d_gene: NA; len: 17; j_gene: TRBJ2-1; v_gene: TRBV5-1; CDR3aa: CASSWGTLQGTLNEQFF; CDR3nt: TGCGCCAGCAGCTGGGGGACGTTACAGGGAACCCTTAATGAGCAGTTCTTC
abundance: few; d_gene: TRBD1; len: 13; j_gene: TRBJ1-2; v_gene: TRBV11-1; CDR3aa: CASSPTGNYGYTF; CDR3nt: TGTGCCAGCAGCCCGACAGGGAACTATGGCTACACCTTC
abundance: few; d_gene: TRBD1; len: 16; j_gene: TRBJ1-5; v_gene: TRBV19; CDR3aa: CASSMVGQGVNQPQHF; CDR3nt: TGTGCCAGTAGTATGGTGGGACAGGGGGTCAATCAGCCCCAGCATTTT
abundance: NA; d_gene: TRBD1; len: 15; j_gene: TRBJ1-3; v_gene: TRBV19; CDR3aa: CASSFSQGSGNTIYF; CDR3nt: TGTGCCAGTAGTTTCTCACAGGGGTCCGGAAACACCATATATTTT
abundance: NA; d_gene: NA; len: 13; j_gene: TRBJ1-2; v_gene: TRBV6-5; CDR3aa: CASSYKPPVGYTF; CDR3nt: TGTGCCAGCAGTTATAAGCCACCCGTCGGCTACACCTTC
abundance: few; d_gene: NA; len: 12; j_gene: TRBJ1-2; v_gene: TRBV30; CDR3aa: CAWSEGGYGYTF; CDR3nt: TGTGCCTGGAGCGAGGGCGGATATGGCTACACCTTC
abundance: NA; d_gene: NA; len: 15; j_gene: TRBJ2-7; v_gene: TRBV4-2; CDR3aa: CASSQESRGSYEQYF; CDR3nt: TGTGCCAGCAGCCAAGAGTCCAGAGGGAGCTACGAGCAGTACTTC
abundance: NA; d_gene: TRBD1; len: 15; j_gene: TRBJ2-7; v_gene: TRBV7-2; CDR3aa: CASSPGTGGSYEQYF; CDR3nt: TGTGCCAGCAGCCCTGGGACAGGGGGCTCCTACGAGCAGTACTTC
abundance: few; d_gene: NA; len: 13; j_gene: TRBJ1-5; v_gene: TRBV12-3/TRBV12-4; CDR3aa: CASSLARDQPQHF; CDR3nt: TGTGCCAGCAGTTTAGCCCGGGATCAGCCCCAGCATTTT
abundance: NA; d_gene: NA; len: 14; j_gene: TRBJ2-3; v_gene: TRBV18; CDR3aa: CASSLDGGTDTQYF; CDR3nt: TGTGCCAGCTCACTTGACGGGGGCACAGATACGCAGTATTTT
abundance: NA; d_gene: NA; len: 15; j_gene: TRBJ1-2; v_gene: TRBV7-2; CDR3aa: CASSSPELANYDYTF; CDR3nt: TGTGCCAGCAGCTCCCCAGAGCTTGCTAACTATGACTACACCTTC
abundance: NA; d_gene: TRBD1; len: 16; j_gene: TRBJ1-2; v_gene: TRBV19; CDR3aa: CASSMGQGPLGYGYTF; CDR3nt: TGTGCCAGTAGCATGGGACAGGGACCCTTGGGCTATGGCTACACCTTC
abundance: NA; d_gene: TRBD1; len: 13; j_gene: TRBJ1-1; v_gene: TRBV10-3; CDR3aa: CAITGTGNTEAFF; CDR3nt: TGTGCCATCACGGGGACAGGGAACACTGAAGCTTTCTTT
abundance: NA; d_gene: NA; len: 13; j_gene: TRBJ2-7; v_gene: TRBV5-1; CDR3aa: CASGMTGVGEQYF; CDR3nt: TGCGCCAGCGGTATGACAGGAGTGGGGGAGCAGTACTTC
abundance: few; d_gene: NA; len: 16; j_gene: TRBJ1-3; v_gene: TRBV6-5; CDR3aa: CASSYSGASSGNTIYF; CDR3nt: TGTGCCAGCAGTTACTCGGGGGCCAGCTCTGGAAACACCATATATTTT
abundance: NA; d_gene: TRBD2; len: 16; j_gene: TRBJ2-7; v_gene: TRBV28; CDR3aa: CASSPSGTSTTYEQYF; CDR3nt: TGTGCCAGCAGTCCATCCGGGACTAGTACTACCTACGAGCAGTACTTC
abundance: NA; d_gene: NA; len: 15; j_gene: TRBJ2-2; v_gene: TRBV7-3; CDR3aa: CASSNGQLNTGELFF; CDR3nt: TGTGCCAGCAGCAACGGACAGCTGAACACCGGGGAGCTGTTTTTT
abundance: NA; d_gene: TRBD1; len: 14; j_gene: TRBJ2-5; v_gene: TRBV11-2; CDR3aa: CASSLDSRGETQYF; CDR3nt: TGTGCCAGCAGCTTAGATAGCAGGGGGGAGACCCAGTACTTC
abundance: NA; d_gene: NA; len: 16; j_gene: TRBJ1-3; v_gene: TRBV21-1; CDR3aa: CASSKGTACSGNTIYF; CDR3nt: TGTGCCAGCAGCAAAGGAACAGCCTGCTCTGGAAACACCATATATTTT
abundance: few; d_gene: TRBD1; len: 14; j_gene: TRBJ1-6; v_gene: TRBV19; CDR3aa: CASSTGAGNSPLHF; CDR3nt: TGTGCCAGTTCGACAGGGGCAGGTAATTCACCCCTCCACTTT
abundance: NA; d_gene: NA; len: 17; j_gene: TRBJ2-7; v_gene: TRBV7-2; CDR3aa: CASSLAQLPLGNYEQYF; CDR3nt: TGTGCCAGCAGCTTAGCGCAATTACCACTAGGAAACTACGAGCAGTACTTC
abundance: NA; d_gene: TRBD1; len: 15; j_gene: TRBJ2-1; v_gene: TRBV18; CDR3aa: CASSALMTGGNEQFF; CDR3nt: TGTGCCAGCTCGGCCTTAATGACAGGGGGAAATGAGCAGTTCTTC
abundance: NA; d_gene: NA; len: 13; j_gene: TRBJ2-3; v_gene: TRBV7-3; CDR3aa: CASSSTYTDTQYF; CDR3nt: TGTGCCAGCAGCTCTACGTACACAGATACGCAGTATTTT
abundance: NA; d_gene: NA; len: 13; j_gene: TRBJ2-1; v_gene: TRBV2; CDR3aa: CASSRDSDNEQFF; CDR3nt: TGTGCCAGCAGTCGGGACTCCGACAATGAGCAGTTCTTC
abundance: NA; d_gene: TRBD1; len: 16; j_gene: TRBJ1-3; v_gene: TRBV6-5; CDR3aa: CASSYSRQGVGNTIYF; CDR3nt: TGTGCCAGCAGTTACTCGAGACAGGGGGTCGGAAACACCATATATTTT
abundance: once; d_gene: NA; len: 13; j_gene: TRBJ2-7; v_gene: TRBV3-1/TRBV3-2; CDR3aa: CASSQATGYEQYF; CDR3nt: TGTGCCAGCAGCCAAGCCACAGGGTACGAGCAGTACTTC
abundance: NA; d_gene: NA; len: 13; j_gene: TRBJ1-6; v_gene: TRBV13; CDR3aa: CASTQGIGSPLHF; CDR3nt: TGTGCCAGCACGCAGGGTATAGGTTCACCCCTCCACTTT
abundance: NA; d_gene: TRBD1; len: 16; j_gene: TRBJ2-5; v_gene: TRBV5-4; CDR3aa: CASSWGTGTGEETQYF; CDR3nt: TGTGCCAGCAGCTGGGGTACCGGGACAGGGGAGGAGACCCAGTACTTC
abundance: NA; d_gene: NA; len: 14; j_gene: TRBJ1-1; v_gene: TRBV4-1; CDR3aa: CASSQEGIGTKAFF; CDR3nt: TGCGCCAGCAGCCAAGAAGGGATAGGGACTAAAGCTTTCTTT
abundance: NA; d_gene: NA; len: 14; j_gene: TRBJ2-3; v_gene: TRBV6-5; CDR3aa: CASSPSGLTDTQYF; CDR3nt: TGTGCCAGCAGTCCCAGCGGCCTCACAGATACGCAGTATTTT
abundance: NA; d_gene: TRBD2; len: 14; j_gene: TRBJ2-7; v_gene: TRBV28; CDR3aa: CASSRGTSGYEQYF; CDR3nt: TGTGCCAGCAGCCGAGGGACTAGCGGCTACGAGCAGTACTTC
abundance: NA; d_gene: NA; len: 13; j_gene: TRBJ2-1; v_gene: TRBV3-1/TRBV3-2; CDR3aa: CASSPVEYNEQFF; CDR3nt: TGTGCCAGCAGCCCCGTCGAGTACAATGAGCAGTTCTTC
abundance: once; d_gene: NA; len: 15; j_gene: TRBJ1-3; v_gene: TRBV4-2; CDR3aa: CASSLSGLAGNTIYF; CDR3nt: TGTGCCAGCAGCCTCTCAGGGTTGGCTGGAAACACCATATATTTT
abundance: NA; d_gene: NA; len: 15; j_gene: TRBJ2-3; v_gene: TRBV2; CDR3aa: CASTRLVGSPDTQYF; CDR3nt: TGTGCCAGCACCCGGTTAGTGGGGAGCCCAGATACGCAGTATTTT
abundance: NA; d_gene: TRBD1; len: 14; j_gene: TRBJ1-2; v_gene: TRBV6-5; CDR3aa: CAGRPDRGPYGYTF; CDR3nt: TGTGCCGGGAGGCCCGACAGGGGACCGTATGGCTACACCTTC
abundance: NA; d_gene: NA; len: 15; j_gene: TRBJ1-1; v_gene: TRBV18; CDR3aa: CASSSAAGGNTEAFF; CDR3nt: TGTGCCAGCTCATCGGCCGCGGGGGGGAACACTGAAGCTTTCTTT
abundance: NA; d_gene: TRBD1; len: 13; j_gene: TRBJ2-1; v_gene: TRBV28; CDR3aa: CASRGQAINEQFF; CDR3nt: TGTGCCAGCAGAGGACAGGCTATCAATGAGCAGTTCTTC
abundance: NA; d_gene: TRBD2; len: 13; j_gene: TRBJ2-1; v_gene: TRBV11-3; CDR3aa: CASSFGTTLEQFF; CDR3nt: TGTGCCAGCAGCTTCGGGACTACCCTAGAGCAGTTCTTC
abundance: NA; d_gene: NA; len: 15; j_gene: TRBJ2-5; v_gene: TRBV11-2; CDR3aa: CASSLSLAGRETQYF; CDR3nt: TGTGCCAGCAGCTTATCTCTAGCAGGGAGGGAGACCCAGTACTTC
abundance: once; d_gene: NA; len: 15; j_gene: TRBJ1-3; v_gene: TRBV3-1/TRBV3-2; CDR3aa: CASSRPTGSGNTIYF; CDR3nt: TGTGCCAGCAGCCGTCCGACAGGCTCTGGAAACACCATATATTTT
abundance: NA; d_gene: NA; len: 15; j_gene: TRBJ1-5; v_gene: TRBV19; CDR3aa: CASLYRDGSNQPQHF; CDR3nt: TGTGCCAGTTTATACAGGGACGGTAGCAATCAGCCCCAGCATTTT